The 9 T cell receptor beta chains presented below share a single source sample, sequenced in a study of cytomegalovirus exposure and HLA in healthy donors. Researchers ran the PCR with 60 Vbeta and 13 Jbeta primers. The assay was immunoSEQ multiplex PCR, and TCRdb's table has in-frame clones only and misses some. The sample carries about 210,000 clones, approximately 79% recorded once. The sample consisted of PBMCs. Receptor source: a male donor in good health and CMV-seronegative.

The rearrangement uses TRBV30 and TRBJ1-1; TRBD1 aligns across 8 bases. The junction had 0 bases not matched to a gene; V was cut back by 2 bases and J by 1 base. This CDR3 is 13 amino acids long. Germline V gene sequence: CDR1 GTSNPN, CDR2 SVGIG (reference sequence). DNA for the CDR3: TGTGCCTGGAGTACAGGGGGGAACACTGAAGCTTTCTTT. It encodes CAWSTGGNTEAFF.

This clone was seen a single time. The gene calls are TRBV5-4 and TRBJ1-1, with TRBD1 matching over 9 bases. This CDR3 contains 15 residues. J gave up 4 bases and V 4 bases, and 8 bases lay outside the gene matches. CDR1 SGHNT and CDR2 YYREEE come from the germline V gene (reference sequence). Here the CDR3 DNA reads TGTGCCAGCAGCCCCGCCGGGACAGGGTTCACTGAAGCTTTCTTT. Its protein is CASSPAGTGFTEAFF. Supplemented by reference TRBV5-4 and TRBJ1-1, the full variable domain reads ETGVTQSPTHLIKTRGQQVTLRCSSQSGHNTVSWYQQALGQGPQFIFQYYREEENGRGNFPPRFSGLQFPNYSSELNVNALELDDSALYLCASSPAGTGFTEAFFGQGTRLTVV.

The chain joins TRBV7-6 to TRBJ2-2; 9 positions match TRBD2. The junction had 7 bases not matched to a gene; V was cut back by 2 bases and J by 0 bases. Germline assignment: CDR1 SGHVS and CDR2 FNYEAQ. The length of the CDR3 is 18 residues. CDR3 region: CASSLRAGGVTNTGELFF. The DNA of the CDR3 is TGTGCCAGCAGCTTACGTGCGGGAGGGGTAACGAACACCGGGGAGCTGTTTTTT.

The chain carries TRBV6-1 and TRBJ1-4; TRBD1 matches at 8 bases. The CDR3 is 15 residues long. Germline CDR1 and CDR2: MNHNS and SASEGT. Germline trimming cut 6 bases from V and 0 bases from J; bases unmatched to any gene: 3. The CDR3 region is CASRDRVATNEKLFF. In DNA, the CDR3 is TGTGCCAGCAGGGACAGGGTTGCAACTAATGAAAAACTGTTTTTT.

In the case of this clone: Additional DNA sequences in this sample encode the identical CDR3. This chain uses TRBV27 with TRBJ2-7; maybe TRBD2 (6 bases). Per the germline V gene, CDR1 is MNHEY and CDR2 is SMNVEV (reference sequence). V dropped 0 bases and J dropped 4 bases, with 7 bases sitting between them. The CDR3 has 13 residues. The CDR3 spells CASSLSGGYEQYF. Written as DNA, the CDR3 is TGTGCCAGCAGTTTATCGGGAGGATACGAGCAGTACTTC.

The V call is TRBV6-5, the J call TRBJ2-3, with D maybe TRBD2 (5 bases). The CDR3 runs 16 residues. Per the germline V gene, CDR1 is MNHEY and CDR2 is SVGAGI. Trimming stripped 0 bases from V and 3 bases from J, with 13 bases between. As DNA, the CDR3 is TGTGCCAGCAGTTACTCGGGAAGCAGGAGGACAGATACGCAGTATTTT. Translating it yields CASSYSGSRRTDTQYF.

This chain links TRBV10-3 with TRBJ2-7; the match to TRBD2 covers 12 bases. The CDR3 consists of 14 residues. Trimming at V came to 7 bases and at J to 7 bases, leaving 8 bases not matched to a gene. The germline V gene encodes CDR1 ENHRY and CDR2 SYGVKD. The CDR3 sequence: CAITRLAGVGEQYF. CDR3 nucleotides: TGTGCCATCACCAGACTAGCGGGAGTGGGGGAGCAGTACTTC.

The chain uses TRBV10-1 and TRBJ2-7, with TRBD2 matching over 8 bases. The germline gives CDR1 WNHNN, CDR2 SYGVQD (reference sequence). The CDR3 is made up of 16 amino acids. V lost 4 bases, J lost 1 base, and 9 bases stayed unmatched. The CDR3 DNA follows: TGCGCCAGCAGTGTCGTCGGGGGGGCCCCGTCCTACGAGCAGTACTTC. As protein: CASSVVGGAPSYEQYF.

This clone was observed a handful of times. J is TRBJ1-2 and V is TRBV27; 9 positions agree with TRBD1. Germline V gene data show CDR1 as MNHEY and CDR2 as SMNVEV (reference sequence). This CDR3 is built from 15 residues. Trimming took 5 bases from V and 4 from J; bases not matched to a gene: 8. The CDR3 loop reads CASSPSGQGSYGYTF. CDR3 DNA sequence: TGTGCCAGCAGTCCATCGGGACAGGGATCCTATGGCTACACCTTC.